This T cell receptor (beta chain) was retrieved from a study of CD8 T cells in ankylosing spondylitis. This clonotype has just a few counts. Its antigen is not identified. Germline CDR1 is MNHEY and CDR2 is SVGEGT. Unmatched junction bases numbered 4, after V lost 2 bases and J lost 10 bases. The CDR3 is 14 residues long. By quantitative 5'-RACE with molecular barcodes, the TCR beta libraries were made. TCRdb reprocessed the 5' RACE reads with MiXCR, giving one entry per CDR3 protein. Among roughly 250,000 distinct CDR3 sequences, 8% to 9.5% were seen once, and the ten largest hold under 7.5%. Overall study findings and caveats: Disease-linked clones reportedly concentrated significantly in matched ankylosing spondylitis synovial fluid.

The TCR sequence derives from a male donor with ankylosing spondylitis or in good health (not recorded which). J is TRBJ2-1 and V is TRBV6-2 or TRBV6-3; 11 bases match TRBD2. The sample comprised blood, either unsorted or a sorted T cell fraction (not recorded which). The CDR3 DNA follows: TGTGCCAGCAGTTACCCCCGGACTAGCGGGGAGCAGTTCTTC. This encodes CASSYPRTSGEQFF.